The 27 T cell receptor beta chains listed next were all sequenced from one sample in a study of blood T cell repertoires in COVID-19. This table comes from immunoSEQ multiplex PCR, and its TCRdb copy is limited to in-frame clones, with some not included. The sample lists roughly 80,000 clones; approximately 83% were seen once. The source material was peripheral blood. The source of these receptors is a human donor in a cohort sampled during active COVID-19.

This chain connects TRBV6-5 to TRBJ1-5; 8 bases agree with TRBD1. V gave up 6 bases and J gave up 1 base; unmatched junction bases: 5. Germline V gene lookup returns CDR1 MNHEY and CDR2 SVGAGI. The CDR3 is 15 amino acids. The CDR3 DNA is TGTGCCAGCAGCAACAGGGGGGGAAGCAATCAGCCCCAGCATTTT. Translation gives CASSNRGGSNQPQHF.

The chain joins TRBV3-1 (or the pseudogene TRBV3-2) to TRBJ1-1; the D gene is possibly TRBD1 (5 bases). This CDR3 contains 15 residues. Germline-derived CDR1 and CDR2 are LGHDT and YNNKEL (reference sequence). Trimming cost V 5 bases and J 5 bases, with 18 bases left between them. The CDR3 region has the DNA TGTGCCAGCAGCACACCTCGGCAGGGTCTTACTGAAGCTTTCTTT. Its protein product is CASSTPRQGLTEAFF.

J is TRBJ2-7 and V is TRBV9; 9 bases are shared with TRBD1. Per the germline V gene, CDR1 is SGDLS and CDR2 is YYNGEE. The CDR3 spans 15 residues. The V gene end was trimmed by 0 bases and the J gene end by 7 bases; junction bases not matched to a gene: 8. CDR3 bases: TGTGCCAGCAGCGTAGAACCCGGGACAGGGAAAGAGCAGTACTTC. It codes for CASSVEPGTGKEQYF.

The V gene is TRBV29-1, the J gene TRBJ1-4; D is ambiguous. The CDR3 runs 14 residues. V was pared by 8 bases and J by 0 bases, with 13 bases between. Germline CDR1 and CDR2: SQVTM and ANQGSEA. The CDR3 sequence: CSPGEEATNEKLFF. The CDR3 bases are TGCAGCCCCGGGGAGGAAGCAACTAATGAAAAACTGTTTTTT.

The J gene is TRBJ2-5, the V gene TRBV9, with a weak D call TRBD1 (7 bases). This CDR3 is built from 15 residues. Trimming left V 1 base short and J 4 bases short, with 14 bases between. The germline V gene has CDR1 SGDLS and CDR2 YYNGEE. The chain's CDR3 is CASSVSDREVETQYF. As DNA, the CDR3 is TGTGCCAGCAGCGTAAGTGACAGGGAGGTAGAGACCCAGTACTTC.

The CDR3 loop reads CASSLGRLEAFF. CDR3 bases: TGTGCCAGCAGTTTGGGGCGCCTTGAAGCTTTCTTT. This sequence joins TRBV28 and TRBJ1-1; TRBD1 is a possible D gene (5 bases). This CDR3 comprises 12 residues. CDR1 and CDR2 (germline): MDHEN, SYDVKM. V lost 3 bases, J lost 7 bases, and 9 bases lay in between.

The J gene is TRBJ2-5, the V gene TRBV18; no clear D. The CDR3 extends over 14 amino acids. The germline V and J ends were trimmed by 0 bases and 5 bases, with 10 bases remaining between them. CDR1 and CDR2 from the germline V gene are KGHSH and LQKENI. CDR3 region: CASSPPSFSETQYF. The CDR3 DNA follows: TGTGCCAGCTCACCACCGTCCTTTTCGGAGACCCAGTACTTC. Looking up the rest from reference TRBV18 and TRBJ2-5 gives the full variable domain: NAGVMQNPRHLVRRRGQEARLRCSPMKGHSHVYWYRQLPEEGLKFMVYLQKENIIDESGMPKERFSAEFPKEGPSILRIQQVVRGDSAAYFCASSPPSFSETQYFGPGTRLLVL.

V gene TRBV6-6 combines with J gene TRBJ2-2; D is possibly TRBD1 (6 bases). This CDR3 spans 17 amino acids. V was trimmed by 6 bases and J by 1 base, leaving 18 bases between them. Germline lookup yields CDR1 MNHNY and CDR2 SVGAGI (reference sequence). The CDR3 sequence: CASSRPTGTKNTGELFF. CDR3 sequence (DNA): TGTGCCAGCAGCCGACCTACCGGGACAAAGAACACCGGGGAGCTGTTTTTT.

The chain uses TRBV18 and TRBJ2-5, with TRBD2 matching 16 bases. The V gene's germline CDR1 is KGHSH and CDR2 LQKENI. The CDR3 consists of 16 residues. With V trimmed by 3 bases and J by 2 bases, 0 bases remained unmatched. The CDR3 DNA follows: TGTGCCAGCTCACCGGGACTAGCGGGAGGGCAAGAGACCCAGTACTTC. It codes for CASSPGLAGGQETQYF.

The V call is TRBV7-2, the J call TRBJ2-7; D is perhaps TRBD2 (6 bases). Germline assignment: CDR1 SGHTA and CDR2 FQGNSA. V shed 5 bases and J shed 8 bases, with 16 bases lying between them. This CDR3 is built from 13 residues. The CDR3 loop reads CASSADYSTKQYF. Written as DNA, the CDR3 is TGTGCCAGCAGCGCGGACTACTCCACGAAGCAGTACTTC.

The chain joins TRBV7-3 to TRBJ2-3; tentatively, D is TRBD1 (5 bases). This CDR3 region has 12 residues. Germline CDR1 reads SGHTA; CDR2 reads FQGTGA. Trimming took off 4 bases at V and 9 bases at J, with 11 bases between the two ends. CDR3 nucleotide sequence: TGTGCCAGCAGCTCGACAGACCGCACGCAGTATTTT. It translates to CASSSTDRTQYF.

V and J are TRBV12-3 or TRBV12-4 and TRBJ2-1; 11 bases are a match to TRBD1. The CDR3 is 13 amino acids. J gave up 7 bases and V 6 bases, and 2 bases lay outside the gene matches. DNA of the CDR3: TGTGCCAGCAGAGGGACAGGGGGGAATGAGCAGTTCTTC. Amino acid sequence: CASRGTGGNEQFF.

The genes are TRBV6-6 and TRBJ2-7; D possibly corresponds to TRBD2 (6 bases). This CDR3 spans 14 amino acids. The V end was cut by 2 bases, the J end by 0 bases, with 8 bases between. In germline, CDR1 is MNHNY, CDR2 SVGAGI (reference sequence). The CDR3 sequence: CASSYGGFSYEQYF. Written as DNA, the CDR3 is TGTGCCAGCAGTTACGGGGGGTTCTCCTACGAGCAGTACTTC.

The genes are TRBV5-4 and TRBJ2-3, with a possible D match to TRBD2 (6 bases). Germline CDR1 and CDR2: SGHNT and YYREEE (reference sequence). Trimming cost V 0 bases and J 0 bases, with 11 bases left between them. This CDR3 is 16 amino acids long. CDR3 in amino acids: CASSLGGGGSTDTQYF. The CDR3 region has the DNA TGTGCCAGCAGCTTGGGCGGCGGAGGGAGCACAGATACGCAGTATTTT.

V is TRBV10-3 and J is TRBJ2-7; TRBD2 aligns across 8 bases. Germline-derived CDR1 and CDR2 are ENHRY and SYGVKD. This CDR3 is built from 12 residues. V lost 6 bases to trimming and J lost 5 bases; unmatched junction nucleotides: 3. The CDR3 sequence: CAIRQRENEQYF. CDR3 sequence (DNA): TGTGCCATCAGGCAGCGGGAGAACGAGCAGTACTTC.

The V and J genes are TRBV5-4 and TRBJ2-3; D gene unclear. V was trimmed by 4 bases and J by 6 bases, leaving 6 bases between them. The CDR3 runs 11 residues. Germline loops: CDR1 SGHNT, CDR2 YYREEE (reference sequence). This CDR3 reads CASSSRDTQYF. In nucleotides, the CDR3 is TGTGCCAGCAGCAGCCGGGATACGCAGTATTTT.

V is TRBV7-9 and J is TRBJ1-5, with D possibly being TRBD1 (6 bases). The V gene lost 1 base and the J gene lost 6 bases, with 13 bases spanning the gap. This CDR3 contains 15 residues. The germline V gene has CDR1 SEHNR and CDR2 FQNEAQ (reference sequence). The CDR3: CASSLVAGETQPQHF. CDR3 nucleotide sequence: TGTGCCAGCAGCTTAGTAGCAGGGGAGACTCAGCCCCAGCATTTT.

Here the CDR3 reads CASSIQALNSPLHF. CDR3 nucleotides: TGTGCCAGCAGCATCCAAGCCCTTAATTCACCCCTCCACTTT. The V and J genes are TRBV28 and TRBJ1-6; D gene unclear. The CDR3 spans 14 residues. Germline V CDR1 and CDR2: MDHEN, SYDVKM. V was pared by 6 bases and J by 6 bases, with 12 bases between. The entire variable domain, with the rest obtained from reference TRBV28 and TRBJ1-6, is as follows: DVKVTQSSRYLVKRTGEKVFLECVQDMDHENMFWYRQDPGLGLRLIYFSYDVKMKEKGDIPEGYSVSREKKERFSLILESASTNQTSMYLCASSIQALNSPLHFGNGTRLTVT.

The gene calls are TRBV5-1 and TRBJ1-2, with 12 bases identical to TRBD1. The trim removed 3 bases at V and 2 bases at J, leaving 2 bases unmatched. Per germline, CDR1 SGHRS and CDR2 YFSETQ. The CDR3 extends over 15 amino acids. CDR3 DNA sequence: TGCGCCAGCAGCTCGGGACAGGGGGCGAACTATGGCTACACCTTC. Translation gives CASSSGQGANYGYTF.

The rearrangement uses TRBV6-5 and TRBJ1-5; 7 bases are a match to TRBD1. The CDR3 loop spans 12 amino acids. J was trimmed by 6 bases and V by 10 bases; bases with no gene match: 6. CDR1 and CDR2 (germline): MNHEY, SVGAGI. The CDR3 loop reads CATLQGFQPQHF. The CDR3, as DNA: TGTGCCACACTACAGGGGTTTCAGCCCCAGCATTTT.

Remarks on this clone: The junction shows a germline mismatch at one end, possibly a read error. V is TRBV5-4 and J is TRBJ2-3; possible D gene TRBD1, 6 bases. CDR3 length equals 14 residues. The germline gives CDR1 SGHNT, CDR2 YYREEE (reference sequence). CDR3 sequence (DNA): TGTGCCAGCAGCCCAGGACAGCGCACGGATACGCAGTATTTT. Its protein is CASSPGQRTDTQYF. Based on the CDR3 plus reference TRBV5-4 and TRBJ2-3, the full variable domain is ETGVTQSPTHLIKTRGQQVTLRCSSQSGHNTVSWYQQALGQGPQFIFQYYREEENGRGNFPPRFSGLQFPNYSSELNVNALELDDSALYLCASSPGQRTDTQYFGPGTRLTVL.

This clone has just a few counts. The chain couples TRBV28 to TRBJ1-5; TRBD1 matches at 9 bases. The trim removed 5 bases at V and 7 bases at J, leaving 12 bases unmatched. The CDR3 has 16 amino acids. Looked up from germline, CDR1 is MDHEN and CDR2 is SYDVKM. CDR3 in amino acids: CASSISGQGRGQPQHF. The CDR3 DNA is TGTGCCAGCAGTATCTCCGGACAGGGGCGGGGGCAGCCCCAGCATTTT. Supplemented by reference TRBV28 and TRBJ1-5, the full variable domain reads DVKVTQSSRYLVKRTGEKVFLECVQDMDHENMFWYRQDPGLGLRLIYFSYDVKMKEKGDIPEGYSVSREKKERFSLILESASTNQTSMYLCASSISGQGRGQPQHFGDGTRLSIL.

The V call is TRBV2, the J call TRBJ1-4, with 9 bases matching TRBD1. Per germline, CDR1 SNHLY and CDR2 FYNNEI. Trimming at V came to 8 bases and at J to 8 bases, leaving 9 bases not matched to a gene. The CDR3 has 14 amino acids. Written as DNA, the CDR3 is TGTGCCAGCCAAAAACAGGGGGCTGGGGAAAAACTGTTTTTT. Amino acids: CASQKQGAGEKLFF.

This clone was picked up one time. The genes are TRBV7-6 and TRBJ2-6; D uncertain. CDR1 and CDR2 (germline): SGHVS, FNYEAQ. V was clipped by 5 bases and J by 0 bases, with 11 bases between them. The length of the CDR3 is 16 residues. CDR3 sequence: CASSPDGPSGANVLTF. The CDR3, as DNA: TGTGCCAGCAGCCCCGATGGCCCCTCTGGGGCCAACGTCCTGACTTTC.

The CDR3 nucleotides are TGTGCCAGCAGAAGCGGGGCGAGCTCCTACAATGAGCAGTTCTTC. Protein: CASRSGASSYNEQFF. This sequence joins TRBV7-2 and TRBJ2-1; 7 bases align to TRBD2. CDR1 SGHTA and CDR2 FQGNSA come from the germline V gene. The CDR3 contains 15 residues. V lost 6 bases to trimming and J lost 0 bases; unmatched junction nucleotides: 5. The variable domain in full, completed from reference TRBV7-2 and TRBJ2-1, reads GAGVSQSPSNKVTEKGKDVELRCDPISGHTALYWYRQSLGQGLEFLIYFQGNSAPDKSGLPSDRFSAERTGGSVSTLTIQRTQQEDSAVYLCASRSGASSYNEQFFGPGTRLTVL.

The chain couples TRBV6-7 to TRBJ1-5, with a possible D match to TRBD1 (5 bases). TRBV6-7 is classed as an ORF, of uncertain function. Trimming stripped 2 bases from V and 5 bases from J, with 19 bases between. The CDR3 is 17 residues long. The CDR3 here is CASSYKGIRVFYQPQHF. CDR3 coding DNA: TGTGCCAGCAGTTACAAGGGGATCAGGGTGTTTTATCAGCCCCAGCATTTT.

The rearrangement links TRBV28 to TRBJ2-7; a weak D match, TRBD1 (5 bases). Deletions cut 3 bases from V and 2 bases from J, with 11 bases between. Germline assignment: CDR1 MDHEN and CDR2 SYDVKM. The CDR3 length is 14 residues. The CDR3: CASSLRRVTYEQYF. The DNA of the CDR3 is TGTGCCAGCAGTTTGCGCAGGGTCACCTACGAGCAGTACTTC.